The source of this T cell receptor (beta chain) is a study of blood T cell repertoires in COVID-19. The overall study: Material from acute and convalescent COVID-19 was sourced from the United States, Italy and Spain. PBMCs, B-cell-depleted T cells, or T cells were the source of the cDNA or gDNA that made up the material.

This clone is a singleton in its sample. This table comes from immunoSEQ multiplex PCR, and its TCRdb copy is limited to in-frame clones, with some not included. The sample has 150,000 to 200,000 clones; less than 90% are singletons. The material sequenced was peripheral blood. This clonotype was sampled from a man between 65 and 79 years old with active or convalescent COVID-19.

The CDR3 protein is CASSLGTGNQPQHF. CDR3 DNA: TGTGCCAGCAGCTTGGGGACAGGAAACCAGCCCCAGCATTTT. The gene calls are TRBV5-5 and TRBJ1-5; 7 nucleotides agree with TRBD1. The V gene end was trimmed by 0 bases and the J gene end by 7 bases; junction bases not matched to a gene: 4. CDR1 and CDR2 (germline): SGHKS, YYEKEE (reference sequence). This CDR3 has 14 residues.